This T cell receptor (beta chain) was captured in a study of blood T cell repertoires in COVID-19. Data came from immunoSEQ multiplex PCR; TCRdb stores just in-frame clones and leaves some out. The sample holds 250,000 to 350,000 clones, 65% to 90% seen once. The germline CDR1 and CDR2 sequences are SGHDN and FVKESK. This CDR3 spans 12 amino acids. The V end lost 4 bases, the J end lost 2 bases, and 6 bases lay between the germline ends. Cohort assignment relied on participant-reported clinical history. This chain connects TRBV14 to TRBJ2-7; D gene ambiguous. Sequenced: PBMCs or T cells enriched from blood (not recorded which). This sequence originates from a young woman who had recovered from COVID-19. CDR3 DNA sequence: TGTGCCAGCAGCCCAAGCGCCTACGAGCAGTACTTC. Translated, it gives CASSPSAYEQYF.